Listed below are T cell receptor beta chains from one sample, sequenced in a study of identifying expanded T cells in peripheral blood. Sequencing used immunoSEQ multiplex PCR; TCRdb keeps in-frame clones, though not all of them. Among 100,000 or so clones listed, approximately 89% were seen once. The sample was blood. The receptors come from a person between 18 and 75 years old in good health. CDR3s include the opening cysteine and the closing phenylalanine or tryptophan. The order of the fields is J gene, V gene, D gene, clone size, CDR3 DNA, CDR3 protein. The D gene is left open where the match is weak. Only part of the rows carry a size: once, few, many, or a class if the clone is expanded.

>TRBJ2-6|TRBV10-3|NA|NA
TGTGCCATCAGTGAGTCGGGACGAGGCTCTGGGGCCAACGTCCTGACTTTC
CAISESGRGSGANVLTF
>TRBJ1-1|TRBV19|TRBD1|NA
TGTGCCAGTAGTTTTCTCACCGGGACAGGGGAAGCTTTCTTT
CASSFLTGTGEAFF
>TRBJ2-1|TRBV19|TRBD2|NA
TGTGCCAGTAGGATACTCGCGACTAGCGGGGCTTACAATGAGCAGTTCTTC
CASRILATSGAYNEQFF
>TRBJ2-3|TRBV28|NA|NA
TGTGCCAGCAGTTTGCCCGGGAGAGGGGATACGCAGTATTTT
CASSLPGRGDTQYF
>TRBJ1-3|TRBV19|NA|NA
TGTGCCAGTAGACAGGCTCCTGGAAACACCATATATTTT
CASRQAPGNTIYF
>TRBJ1-2|TRBV7-3|NA|NA
TGTGCCAGCAGCCCAGGGACATCTGACACCTTCTATGGCTACACCTTC
CASSPGTSDTFYGYTF
>TRBJ2-5|TRBV10-3|TRBD1|NA
TGTGCCACCACGCGGGACAGGAGACAAGAGACCCAGTACTTC
CATTRDRRQETQYF
>TRBJ1-6|TRBV28|NA|NA
TGTGCCAGCAGTTTATCAGGGTGGAATTCACCCCTCCACTTT
CASSLSGWNSPLHF
>TRBJ1-4|TRBV27|NA|NA
TGTGCCAGCAGTTTAGGCAGGTTCGGTGAAAAACTGTTTTTT
CASSLGRFGEKLFF
>TRBJ2-3|TRBV5-4|NA|NA
TGTGCCAGCAGCTTGGAGAGGGATACGCAGTATTTT
CASSLERDTQYF
>TRBJ1-2|TRBV6-4|NA|NA
TGTGCCAGCAGGGACCTCAGGGTGAACTATGGCTACACCTTC
CASRDLRVNYGYTF
>TRBJ1-5|TRBV19|NA|NA
TGTGCCAGTAGTATTCGCCCGCCAGGGTACGATCAGCCCCAGCATTTT
CASSIRPPGYDQPQHF
>TRBJ2-7|TRBV5-1|TRBD1|NA
TGCGCCAGCAGCTTGTTGGCTCGAACCCGGACAGGGGCCTACGAGCAGTACTTC
CASSLLARTRTGAYEQYF
>TRBJ1-1|TRBV5-1|TRBD1|NA
TGCGCCAGCAGCTACAACAGGGGGCGGACTTTCTTT
CASSYNRGRTFF
>TRBJ1-2|TRBV5-1|NA|NA
TGCGCCAGCAGCCCGGAAACAGGCCCTTATGGCTACACCTTC
CASSPETGPYGYTF
>TRBJ1-4|TRBV7-2|NA|NA
TGTGCCAGCAGCAAGCGGGCCTACAGGCCTTCTAATGAAAAACTGTTTTTT
CASSKRAYRPSNEKLFF
>TRBJ2-7|TRBV7-3|NA|NA
TGTGCCAGCAGCTTACAGGAAGGGCCCTACGAGCAGTACTTC
CASSLQEGPYEQYF
>TRBJ2-7|TRBV7-8|NA|NA
TGTGCCAGCAGCTTACGTAGGGCCTGGCACGAGCAGTACTTC
CASSLRRAWHEQYF
>TRBJ2-1|TRBV15|NA|once
TGTGCCACCAGCAGAGAAAGGGGGACCTTATACAATGAGCAGTTCTTC
CATSRERGTLYNEQFF
>TRBJ2-1|TRBV30|TRBD2|NA
TGTGCCCTGGACGGCCAGCGGGGGGATGAGCAGTTCTTC
CALDGQRGDEQFF
>TRBJ1-6|TRBV5-1|NA|NA
TGCGCCAGCAGCTTGACAGATTATACGAATAATTCACCCCTCCACTTT
CASSLTDYTNNSPLHF
>TRBJ2-1|TRBV7-3|NA|NA
TGTGCCAGCAGTCGTAATGAGCGGGAGCAGTTCTTC
CASSRNEREQFF
>TRBJ1-1|TRBV7-9|TRBD1|NA
TGTGCCAGCAGCGATGGACAGGCCACTGAAGCTTTCTTT
CASSDGQATEAFF
>TRBJ2-5|TRBV5-1|TRBD1|NA
TGCGCCAGCAGCTTGGGTGGGACAGGGGGCCAGGAGACCCAGTACTTC
CASSLGGTGGQETQYF
>TRBJ1-6|TRBV7-3|NA|NA
TGTGCCAGCAGCTTAAGGGAGGCAGGGGCCAATTCACCCCTCCACTTT
CASSLREAGANSPLHF
>TRBJ1-1|TRBV18|TRBD1|NA
TGTGCCAGCTCACGCCAGGGGGACACTGAAGCTTTCTTT
CASSRQGDTEAFF
>TRBJ2-1|TRBV7-2|TRBD2|NA
TGTGCCAGCAGCTTAGACCCTAGCGGGAGTGAGCAGTTCTTC
CASSLDPSGSEQFF
>TRBJ1-6|TRBV27|NA|NA
TGTGCCAGCAGTCCGTCGGGGAACTATAATTCACCCCTCCACTTT
CASSPSGNYNSPLHF
>TRBJ2-7|TRBV19|TRBD2|NA
TGTGCCAGTAGTATAGGACTAGCGGGAGTCGTCGAGCAGTACTTC
CASSIGLAGVVEQYF
>TRBJ1-2|TRBV2|NA|few
TGTGCCAGCAGTGATCTAAGGGGATCAGGAGGCTACACCTTC
CASSDLRGSGGYTF
>TRBJ2-5|TRBV19|NA|NA
TGTGCCAGTCGAGCGGGCCAGACCTACCAAGAGACCCAGTACTTC
CASRAGQTYQETQYF
>TRBJ1-5|TRBV7-8|TRBD1|NA
TGTGCCAGCACCCCGAGGAGGGACAGGCCGCAGCCCCAGCATTTT
CASTPRRDRPQPQHF
>TRBJ2-2|TRBV19|NA|NA
TGTGCCAGTAACCCGGGGAACACCGGGGAGCTGTTTTTT
CASNPGNTGELFF
>TRBJ1-6|TRBV13|NA|NA
TGTGCCAGCAGCCGTCGAACAAGACCTGCTGGTTCACCCCTCCACTTT
CASSRRTRPAGSPLHF
>TRBJ1-4|TRBV29-1|NA|NA
TGCAGCGTGAAAGGACAGCTTAATGAAAAACTGTTTTTT
CSVKGQLNEKLFF
>TRBJ2-1|TRBV5-1|TRBD2|NA
TGCGCCAGCAGCCCACTAGCGGGGGGCAGGAATGAGCAGTTCTTC
CASSPLAGGRNEQFF
>TRBJ2-1|TRBV29-1|NA|NA
TGCAGCGTAACAGGGAAGTCCTACAATGAGCAGTTCTTC
CSVTGKSYNEQFF
>TRBJ1-1|TRBV5-6|TRBD1|few
TGTGCCAGCAGCTTGACAGGGGAACTGAACACTGAAGCTTTCTTT
CASSLTGELNTEAFF
>TRBJ1-2|TRBV7-2|TRBD1|NA
TGTGCCAGCAGCTCCTCGACAGGGCGCTATGGCTACACCTTC
CASSSSTGRYGYTF
>TRBJ1-5|TRBV19|NA|NA
TGTGCCAGTAGGACAGTGGATCAGCCCCAGCATTTT
CASRTVDQPQHF
>TRBJ2-7|TRBV7-2|TRBD2|NA
TGTGCCAGCAGCCTGGGACTAGCGGGAGTCTACGAGCAGTACTTC
CASSLGLAGVYEQYF
>TRBJ2-5|TRBV27|NA|NA
TGTGCCAGCAGTTCCATGGCGGGCGCCCAAGAGACCCAGTACTTC
CASSSMAGAQETQYF